Following are 29 T cell receptor beta chains from one sample sequenced in a study of cytomegalovirus exposure and HLA in healthy donors. 13 Jbeta primers and 60 Vbeta primers were used for the PCR. This table comes from immunoSEQ multiplex PCR, and its TCRdb copy is limited to in-frame clones, with some not included. The sample shows some 120,000 clones, over 80% of them seen only once. The sequencing input was PBMCs. The receptor set was obtained from a man aged 18 to 35 in good health and CMV-seropositive.

A few counts support this clone. Sequence at one end of the junction differs from germline and may be a read error. The V call is TRBV29-1, the J call TRBJ2-7; D unresolved. Looked up from germline, CDR1 is SQVTM and CDR2 is ANQGSEA. The CDR3 covers 12 residues. This chain's CDR3 is CSVKDGSYEQYF. CDR3 sequence (DNA): TGCAGCGTTAAAGACGGCTCCTACGAGCAGTACTTC.

The gene calls are TRBV18 and TRBJ1-5; D unclear. The germline CDR1 and CDR2 sequences are KGHSH and LQKENI. Between the trimmed V and J ends, which lost 0 bases and 1 base, there was a span of 10 bases. The CDR3 is 16 residues long. The CDR3 sequence is CASSPPGGGSNQPQHF. The CDR3, as DNA: TGTGCCAGCTCACCACCTGGTGGAGGAAGCAATCAGCCCCAGCATTTT.

The chain employs TRBV5-1 and TRBJ1-1, with a possible D match to TRBD1 (6 bases). Trimming cost V 0 bases and J 6 bases, with 12 bases left between them. CDR1 SGHRS and CDR2 YFSETQ come from the germline V gene. The CDR3 length is 14 residues. CDR3 DNA: TGCGCCAGCAGCTTGGAGGGGGGGCAGGCTGAAGCTTTCTTT. Protein product: CASSLEGGQAEAFF.

A word on this clone: Germline is not matched at one junction end, which may reflect a read error. The J gene is TRBJ1-1, the V gene TRBV28; D is perhaps TRBD1 (5 bases). The germline V gene has CDR1 MDHEN and CDR2 SYDVKM. This CDR3 comprises 13 residues. The CDR3 DNA is TGCTCCAGCGCTCCCGGGGGGGGCACTGAAGCTTTCTTT. Protein product: CSSAPGGGTEAFF.

The chain carries TRBV2 and TRBJ2-3; possible D gene TRBD2, 5 bases. The CDR3 covers 16 residues. Trimming removed 0 bases from V and 4 bases from J, with 14 bases in between. Per germline, CDR1 SNHLY and CDR2 FYNNEI. For the CDR3, the DNA is TGTGCCAGCAGTGAAGCGACTAAGGGTCGTGCAGATACGCAGTATTTT. Translated, it gives CASSEATKGRADTQYF.

CDR3 in DNA: TGCGCCAGCAGCCAAGATACCTGGACAGGGGTGGATGAAAAACTGTTTTTT. Translated: CASSQDTWTGVDEKLFF. The chain joins TRBV4-1 to TRBJ1-4; 9 bases line up with TRBD1. CDR1 and CDR2 from the germline V gene are MGHRA and YSYEKL. CDR3 length: 17 residues. The V and J ends lost 0 bases and 6 bases, in that order; junction bases with no gene match: 8.

The genes are TRBV2 and TRBJ2-3; D may be TRBD2 (6 bases). V was shortened by 1 base and J by 2 bases, with 16 bases between the two germline ends. Germline V gene sequence: CDR1 SNHLY, CDR2 FYNNEI. The length of the CDR3 is 17 residues. This CDR3 reads CASSEGDRDFNTDTQYF. In DNA form, the CDR3 reads TGTGCCAGCAGTGAAGGAGACCGGGACTTCAACACAGATACGCAGTATTTT.

V and J are TRBV27 and TRBJ2-7; a possible D gene is TRBD2 (7 bases). The CDR3 is made up of 15 amino acids. CDR1 is MNHEY and CDR2 is SMNVEV in the germline V gene (reference sequence). V was pared by 6 bases and J by 3 bases, with 18 bases between. CDR3 bases: TGTGCCAGCAGGCCGGAGGGGGGGCCTCTCTACGAGCAGTACTTC. Translating gives CASRPEGGPLYEQYF.

The rearrangement links TRBV7-7 to TRBJ2-2, with 9 positions matching TRBD2. Looked up from germline, CDR1 is SSHAT and CDR2 is FNYEAQ (reference sequence). The CDR3 runs to 16 residues. V was clipped by 6 bases and J by 4 bases; unmatched bases: 9. CDR3 sequence: CASSPSGAPSTGELFF. CDR3 nucleotide sequence: TGTGCCAGCAGTCCTAGCGGGGCCCCGAGCACCGGGGAGCTGTTTTTT.

The chain couples TRBV19 to TRBJ1-1; perhaps TRBD1 as D (5 bases). Germline CDR1 and CDR2: LNHDA and SQIVND (reference sequence). V was cut by 2 bases and J by 4 bases, with 8 bases left in between. The CDR3 runs to 13 residues. The chain's CDR3 is CASSILGGTEAFF. CDR3 DNA sequence: TGTGCCAGTAGTATACTGGGGGGCACTGAAGCTTTCTTT.

This clone appeared a single time. V usage is TRBV10-3 and J usage is TRBJ2-2; TRBD2 might be the D (5 bases). Trimming stripped 11 bases from V and 0 bases from J, with 10 bases between. This CDR3 has 13 residues. Germline values: CDR1 ENHRY, CDR2 SYGVKD. The CDR3 DNA is TGTGCCGCCGGGGAGACGAACACCGGGGAGCTGTTTTTT. Protein sequence: CAAGETNTGELFF.

The chain has TRBV19 and TRBJ1-5; weak D call: TRBD1 (5 bases). This CDR3 region has 13 residues. CDR1 is LNHDA and CDR2 is SQIVND in the germline V gene (reference sequence). V dropped 11 bases and J dropped 6 bases, with 17 bases sitting between them. CDR3 loop: CAGAREVGQPQHF. DNA of the CDR3: TGTGCCGGGGCTAGGGAGGTCGGTCAGCCCCAGCATTTT.

V and J are TRBV2 and TRBJ2-7, with 10 bases fitting TRBD1. Trimming took 4 bases from V and 12 from J; bases not matched to a gene: 12. CDR1 is SNHLY and CDR2 is FYNNEI in the germline V gene. The CDR3 consists of 14 residues. The CDR3 spells CASSGGQGLSQGYF. CDR3 nucleotide sequence: TGTGCCAGCAGTGGGGGACAGGGGTTATCACAGGGGTACTTC.

This clone was counted only a few times. The rearrangement links TRBV19 to TRBJ1-5, with TRBD1 matching 10 bases. Germline CDR1 is LNHDA and CDR2 is SQIVND (reference sequence). The CDR3 loop spans 15 amino acids. The ends lost 3 bases at V and 8 bases at J; junction bases unmatched: 7. The CDR3 reads CASSIGDRGREPQHF. The DNA of the CDR3 is TGTGCCAGTAGTATTGGGGACAGGGGAAGGGAGCCCCAGCATTTT.

The genes are TRBV6-5 and TRBJ2-3; 13 bases match TRBD2. Germline assignment: CDR1 MNHEY and CDR2 SVGAGI. This CDR3 comprises 14 residues. The V gene end was trimmed by 6 bases and the J gene end by 7 bases; junction bases not matched to a gene: 4. The CDR3 spells CASSRGLAGYTQYF. CDR3 bases: TGTGCCAGCAGCCGGGGACTAGCGGGGTATACGCAGTATTTT.

The V and J genes are TRBV27 and TRBJ2-7; TRBD2 might be the D (5 bases). CDR3 length equals 13 residues. V was cut by 4 bases and J by 1 base, with 8 bases left in between. Germline V gene lookup returns CDR1 MNHEY and CDR2 SMNVEV (reference sequence). The CDR3 DNA reads TGTGCCAGCAGTTCCGGGGATTCCTACGAGCAGTACTTC. Its translation is CASSSGDSYEQYF.

This clone was observed once. V and J are TRBV5-1 and TRBJ1-1; D remains ambiguous. Germline loops: CDR1 SGHRS, CDR2 YFSETQ. The germline V and J ends were trimmed by 1 base and 5 bases, with 12 bases remaining between them. The CDR3 is made up of 14 amino acids. CDR3 sequence: CASSLPGEGTEAFF. CDR3 in DNA: TGCGCCAGCAGCTTGCCGGGAGAGGGAACTGAAGCTTTCTTT.

This clone was seen only once. J is TRBJ2-2 and V is TRBV19; D may be TRBD2 (5 bases). V dropped 9 bases and J dropped 4 bases, with 18 bases sitting between them. Germline V lookup: CDR1 LNHDA, CDR2 SQIVND (reference sequence). CDR3 size: 15 residues. This chain's CDR3 is CARNPGLLGTGELFF. The CDR3 nucleotides read TGTGCCAGGAACCCAGGACTTCTGGGCACCGGGGAGCTGTTTTTT.

This clone was observed once. The J gene is TRBJ1-2, the V gene TRBV5-4; D is possibly TRBD1 (5 bases). Trimming took 4 bases from V and 5 from J, leaving 15 bases between them. Germline V lookup: CDR1 SGHNT, CDR2 YYREEE (reference sequence). This CDR3 has 14 amino acids. DNA for the CDR3: TGTGCCAGCAGCCAAACTACAGGTTCTTATGGCTACACCTTC. This translates into CASSQTTGSYGYTF. Complete variable domain (other parts from reference TRBV5-4 and TRBJ1-2): ETGVTQSPTHLIKTRGQQVTLRCSSQSGHNTVSWYQQALGQGPQFIFQYYREEENGRGNFPPRFSGLQFPNYSSELNVNALELDDSALYLCASSQTTGSYGYTFGSGTRLTVV.

The V and J genes are TRBV28 and TRBJ1-5; a weak D match, TRBD1 (6 bases). Germline assignment: CDR1 MDHEN and CDR2 SYDVKM. CDR3 length: 15 amino acids. Trimming shortened V by 4 bases and J by 2 bases, and 12 bases separated the two germline ends. The CDR3 DNA reads TGTGCCAGCAGTTCATACTCAGGGGGCAATCAGCCCCAGCATTTT. Amino acid sequence: CASSSYSGGNQPQHF.

The rearrangement links TRBV27 to TRBJ2-7; 7 bases agree with TRBD1. Germline CDR1 and CDR2: MNHEY and SMNVEV (reference sequence). This CDR3 is 14 amino acids long. J gave up 3 bases and V 6 bases, and 8 bases lay outside the gene matches. CDR3 bases: TGTGCCAGCAGCCCAGGGACAGCTGGCTACGAGCAGTACTTC. This translates into CASSPGTAGYEQYF.

V gene TRBV5-4 combines with J gene TRBJ1-2, with D perhaps matching TRBD1 (6 bases). In germline, CDR1 is SGHNT, CDR2 YYREEE (reference sequence). V was pared by 3 bases and J by 2 bases, with 20 bases between. This CDR3 has 17 amino acids. The chain's CDR3 is CASSSGGQNIPNYGYTF. CDR3 coding DNA: TGTGCCAGCAGCTCGGGGGGGCAGAACATCCCCAACTATGGCTACACCTTC.

This chain joins TRBV4-2 and TRBJ2-2; D unclear. This CDR3 has 16 residues. Germline loops: CDR1 LGHNA, CDR2 YNFKEQ. Trimming took off 3 bases at V and 0 bases at J, with 11 bases between the two ends. The CDR3 reads CASSQESVPNTGELFF. CDR3 coding DNA: TGTGCCAGCAGCCAGGAAAGCGTCCCGAACACCGGGGAGCTGTTTTTT.

This clone has just one count. The chain has TRBV7-9 and TRBJ2-1; 7 nucleotides align to TRBD2. This CDR3 spans 15 amino acids. The germline V gene encodes CDR1 SEHNR and CDR2 FQNEAQ (reference sequence). The trim removed 5 bases at V and 1 base at J, leaving 5 bases unmatched. Here the CDR3 reads CASSPLSGSYNEQFF. The CDR3 nucleotides read TGTGCCAGCAGCCCCCTTAGCGGGTCCTACAATGAGCAGTTCTTC.

This clone was observed a single time. This chain uses TRBV5-1 with TRBJ1-2; TRBD1 might be the D (6 bases). The CDR3 covers 15 residues. Trimming pared 4 bases from V and 6 bases from J, leaving 19 bases between. Germline CDR1 and CDR2: SGHRS and YFSETQ. CDR3 in amino acids: CASSPDSIGVDGYTF. CDR3 DNA: TGCGCCAGCAGCCCGGACAGCATAGGAGTCGATGGCTACACCTTC.

V and J are TRBV19 and TRBJ1-5; no reliable D call. The V gene lost 2 bases and the J gene lost 0 bases, with 14 bases spanning the gap. Germline V gene sequence: CDR1 LNHDA, CDR2 SQIVND (reference sequence). The CDR3 totals 17 residues. The CDR3, as DNA: TGTGCCAGTAGTATAATGGGAGGCGACTATAGCAATCAGCCCCAGCATTTT. It codes for CASSIMGGDYSNQPQHF.

The V call is TRBV9, the J call TRBJ2-1; 8 positions agree with TRBD2. The CDR3 sequence is 17 residues long. Trimming removed 4 bases from V and 0 bases from J; junction bases left unmatched: 9. The V gene's germline CDR1 is SGDLS and CDR2 YYNGEE. The CDR3 DNA is TGTGCCAGCAGCCCCACGGGACTAGGCATCTCCTACAATGAGCAGTTCTTC. Protein product: CASSPTGLGISYNEQFF.

This clone has just one count. The chain joins TRBV5-6 to TRBJ2-7; 13 bases are a match to TRBD2. CDR1 is SGHDT and CDR2 is YYEEEE in the germline V gene. This CDR3 comprises 17 residues. V lost 0 bases and J lost 4; bases outside the gene matches: 7. CDR3 nucleotide sequence: TGTGCCAGCAGCTTGGGACTAGCGGGGGGTTTCTTGTACGAGCAGTACTTC. Its protein product is CASSLGLAGGFLYEQYF.

The chain combines TRBV28 with TRBJ1-3, with D perhaps TRBD1 (6 bases). Germline V gives CDR1 MDHEN, CDR2 SYDVKM. This CDR3 spans 14 amino acids. The V gene lost 7 bases and the J gene lost 4 bases, with 14 bases spanning the gap. CDR3 DNA: TGTGCCAGCATGCGGGGGGGCGCCGGAAACACCATATATTTT. Amino acid sequence: CASMRGGAGNTIYF.